A selection of T cell receptor beta chains follows, all from one sample in a study of cytomegalovirus exposure and HLA in healthy donors. Sequencing was performed with immunoSEQ multiplex PCR; in TCRdb, only in-frame clones are kept and a portion is missing. This table holds around 190,000 clones, 9.5% found once. Sequenced sample: PBMCs. These receptor sequences come from a woman aged 25 to 39 in good health and CMV-seropositive. Each CDR3 is given without its conserved first and last residue.

V: TRBV10-2; CDR3: ASRSGSRYNEQF
V: TRBV6-6; CDR3: ASSYPRSSGENEQF
V: TRBV23-1; CDR3: ASSQSSRKNNEQF
V: TRBV7-3; CDR3: ASSPGVTDTQY
V: TRBV5-1; CDR3: ASSLPLEEQF
V: TRBV7-9; CDR3: ASSSPQGSLTYEQY
V: TRBV6-1; CDR3: ASRASGRTGELF
V: TRBV27; CDR3: ASSPGTGRKIYGYT
V: TRBV19; CDR3: ASRQGAYNEQF
V: TRBV5-1; CDR3: ASSLAASNYEQY
V: TRBV11-2; CDR3: ASSLGVQGNTYNEQF
V: TRBV5-1; CDR3: ASSEAGNYGYT
V: TRBV6-5; CDR3: ASRIRSNSPLH
V: TRBV6-1; CDR3: ASSLQGPPDTQY
V: TRBV15; CDR3: ATSSPRTVSYEQY
V: TRBV7-2; CDR3: ASSLVGTSGYNEQF
V: TRBV10-3; CDR3: AITRRVGGTDTQY
V: TRBV5-5; CDR3: ASSRTSGRSADTQY
V: TRBV2; CDR3: ASSEFTGGAEAQY
V: TRBV5-6; CDR3: ASSFGGETQY
V: TRBV20-1; CDR3: SGQGHHEQY
V: TRBV9; CDR3: ASSPRNTGELF